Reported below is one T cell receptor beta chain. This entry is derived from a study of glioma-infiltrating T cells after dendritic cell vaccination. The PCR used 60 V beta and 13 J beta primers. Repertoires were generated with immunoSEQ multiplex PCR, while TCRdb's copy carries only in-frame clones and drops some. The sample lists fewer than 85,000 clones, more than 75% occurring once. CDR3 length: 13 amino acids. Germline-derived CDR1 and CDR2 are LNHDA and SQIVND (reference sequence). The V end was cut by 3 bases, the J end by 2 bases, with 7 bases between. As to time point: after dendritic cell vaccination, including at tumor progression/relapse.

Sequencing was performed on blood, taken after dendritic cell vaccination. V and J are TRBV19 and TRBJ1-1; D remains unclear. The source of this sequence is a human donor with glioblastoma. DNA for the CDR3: TGTGCCAGTAGTATCTGGACTAACACTGAAGCTTTCTTT. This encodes CASSIWTNTEAFF.